The rows below give T cell receptor beta chains drawn from one sample of a study of regulatory T cells in long-lasting Graves disease. MiXCR, applied by TCRdb to the multiplex PCR reads, yields one record per CDR3 protein. Seen here are 400,000 or so distinct CDR3 sequences, 20% to 30% observed once, and the top ten hold roughly 28%. The source material was peripheral blood mononuclear cells (PBMCs), sampled when the disease was refractory, from a patient treated with antithyroid drugs. Receptors originate from a female donor with Graves disease. Both conserved end residues are part of each CDR3. D genes are given only for firm matches. A clone size is listed for some rows: how often the clone was seen (once, few, many), or a class if it is expanded.

clone_size	d_call	j_call	v_call	cdr3_length	cdr3_nt	cdr3_aa
.	.	TRBJ2-2	TRBV6-1	16	TGTGCCAGCGGGGGGGCGGGACAAACAAACACCGGGGAGCTGTTTTTT	CASGGAGQTNTGELFF
.	.	TRBJ2-5	TRBV7-9	16	TGTGCCAGCAGCTCCTGGGACAACCCACAGGCAGAGACCCAGTACTTC	CASSSWDNPQAETQYF
.	TRBD1	TRBJ2-5	TRBV4-3	15	TGCGCCAGCAGCCGCCGGACAGGGGTAGGGGAGACCCAGTACTTC	CASSRRTGVGETQYF
.	.	TRBJ2-1	TRBV7-3	15	TGTGCCAGCAGCCCTACCGCGGGGCCGGGGAATGAGCAGTTCTTC	CASSPTAGPGNEQFF
many	.	TRBJ2-5	TRBV20-1	12	TGCAGTGCTATCGATCCCAAAGAGACCCAGTACTTC	CSAIDPKETQYF
.	.	TRBJ1-2	TRBV28	14	TGTGCCAGCAGTCTTATTCCGGCGGGCTATGGCTACACCTTC	CASSLIPAGYGYTF
.	.	TRBJ2-2	TRBV12-5	12	TGTGCCCCCCGGGGAACCACCGGGGAGCTGTTTTTT	CAPRGTTGELFF
few	.	TRBJ1-2	TRBV6-1	14	TGTGCCAGCAGTGGTGGAAGTGTAAACTATGGCTACACCTTC	CASSGGSVNYGYTF
few	.	TRBJ2-2	TRBV7-3	15	TGTGCCAGCAGCCCCGACAGGTTTCAGTACGGGGAGCTGTTTTTT	CASSPDRFQYGELFF
many	.	TRBJ2-5	TRBV28	16	TGTGCCAGCAGTTTATTTGCGTTAGGTAGGGAAGAGACCCAGTACTTC	CASSLFALGREETQYF
many	TRBD1	TRBJ1-1	TRBV2	14	TGTGCCAGCAGTCCGAGACAGGGAGACACTGAAGCTTTCTTT	CASSPRQGDTEAFF
many	.	TRBJ2-1	TRBV2	13	TGTGCCAGCAGTGAATGGGGTCGCAACGAGCAGTTCTTC	CASSEWGRNEQFF
.	.	TRBJ1-5	TRBV4-1	16	TGCGCCAGCAGCCAAAGCTGGGGCAGGGAAAGGCACTCCCAGCATTTT	CASSQSWGRERHSQHF
many	TRBD1	TRBJ2-7	TRBV11-1	16	TGTGCCAGCAGCTTAAACAGGGGGCCAGAATCCTACGAGCAGTACTTC	CASSLNRGPESYEQYF
.	TRBD2	TRBJ2-5	TRBV7-2	14	TGTGCCAGCAGCCGAGTAGCGGGAGGAGAGACCCAGTACTTC	CASSRVAGGETQYF
few	.	TRBJ2-2	TRBV6-1	12	TGTGCCAGCAAAGTCGGATCCGGGGAGCTGTTTTTT	CASKVGSGELFF
many	TRBD1	TRBJ1-1	TRBV12-3/TRBV12-4	15	TGTGCCAGCAGGCGGGACAGGGGGCGCGGGACTGAAGCTTTCTTT	CASRRDRGRGTEAFF
many	.	TRBJ2-5	TRBV9	14	TGTGCCAGCAGCGTAGGAGAGGGCGGAGAGACCCAGTACTTC	CASSVGEGGETQYF
many	.	TRBJ1-2	TRBV30	13	TGTGCCTGGAGTGGATCCATTGACAGTGGCTACACCTTC	CAWSGSIDSGYTF
.	TRBD1	TRBJ1-4	TRBV10-3	13	TGTGCCATCGGGAGACAGGGGGATGAAGAACTGTTTTTT	CAIGRQGDEELFF
many	.	TRBJ2-7	TRBV2	13	TGTGCCAGCAGTAAGACAGGATCCTACGAGCAGTACTTC	CASSKTGSYEQYF
.	.	TRBJ2-7	TRBV27	15	TGTGCCAGCAGTTTATCGCGAGGACGGGTATACGAGCAGTACTTC	CASSLSRGRVYEQYF
.	.	TRBJ2-1	TRBV28	14	TGTGCCAGCATCGGAGTGCCTCGAGGGAATGAGCAGTTCTTC	CASIGVPRGNEQFF
.	.	TRBJ1-5	TRBV2	15	TGTGCCAGCAGGGGTCACAGGGATTCCAATCAGCCCCAGCATTTT	CASRGHRDSNQPQHF
.	.	TRBJ2-7	TRBV13	15	TGTGCCAGCAGCTTAGGCCGGTCAACAAGCTACGAGCAGTACTTC	CASSLGRSTSYEQYF
few	TRBD1	TRBJ1-1	TRBV3-1	17	TGTGCCAGCAGCCGAGCAACTATCCGACAGGGGCACACTGAAGCTTTCTTT	CASSRATIRQGHTEAFF
.	TRBD2	TRBJ2-2	TRBV7-9	18	TGTGCCAGCAGCTTACGGCTAGCGGGAGGGCCTCGATCCGGGGAGCTGTTTTTT	CASSLRLAGGPRSGELFF
many	TRBD1	TRBJ1-1	TRBV6-2/TRBV6-3	16	TGTGCCAGCAGACACCGAGAGACAGGGAGATACACTGAAGCTTTCTTT	CASRHRETGRYTEAFF
few	.	TRBJ1-5	TRBV28	14	TGTGCCAGCAGTTTTCAGTCAGGCAATCAGCCCCAGCATTTT	CASSFQSGNQPQHF
.	TRBD1	TRBJ1-1	TRBV29-1	14	TGCAGCGTTGAACGACAGGGGGCGGGCACTGAAGCTTTCTTT	CSVERQGAGTEAFF
.	.	TRBJ2-5	TRBV7-6	14	TGTGCCAGCAGCCCCAACTTCGGCGGGGAGACCCAGTACTTC	CASSPNFGGETQYF
few	TRBD2	TRBJ2-7	TRBV12-3/TRBV12-4	16	TGTGCCAGCAGTCCGATAGCGGGGGGGGGTTCCTACGAGCAGTACTTC	CASSPIAGGGSYEQYF
.	TRBD1	TRBJ1-2	TRBV11-2	16	TGTGCCAGCAGCTTGGGCGTGGCAGGGGGCATCTATGGCTACACCTTC	CASSLGVAGGIYGYTF
.	TRBD1	TRBJ2-7	TRBV29-1	13	TGCAGCGTTGCGGACAGGGGGCCGGACGAGCAGTACTTC	CSVADRGPDEQYF
many	TRBD1	TRBJ1-2	TRBV2	13	TGTGCCAGCAGAGCCGGGACAGACTATGGCTACACCTTC	CASRAGTDYGYTF
many	TRBD1	TRBJ1-5	TRBV20-1	14	TGCAGTGTCCCAGGACAGGGGCTACATCAGCCCCAGCATTTT	CSVPGQGLHQPQHF
many	.	TRBJ2-2	TRBV28	13	TGTGCCGGAAACAACCCAAACACCGGGGAGCTGTTTTTT	CAGNNPNTGELFF
.	.	TRBJ2-7	TRBV30	14	TGTGCCTGGGCTATGGGGCACAGGGATGCCGAGCAGTACTTC	CAWAMGHRDAEQYF
.	.	TRBJ2-7	TRBV30	11	TGTGCCTGGAGTAAAGTCCACGAGCAGTACTTC	CAWSKVHEQYF
.	.	TRBJ2-5	TRBV4-1	15	TGCGCCAGCAGCCAAGAGGGGGTTCGAGGAGAGACCCAGTACTTC	CASSQEGVRGETQYF
.	.	TRBJ2-7	TRBV20-1	15	TGCAGTGCTAGACCCGGACGGTCCCGACTCTACGAGCAGTACTTC	CSARPGRSRLYEQYF
many	.	TRBJ1-2	TRBV5-1	13	TGCGCCAGCAGCTTGGGGGAGGCCTATGGCTACACCTTC	CASSLGEAYGYTF
many	.	TRBJ2-7	TRBV28	12	TGTGCCAGCAGTGTCGACTCCTACGAGCAGTACTTC	CASSVDSYEQYF
many	.	TRBJ1-5	TRBV29-1	15	TGCAGCGACAGGTCCCGGGACACTGGCAATCAGCCCCAGCATTTT	CSDRSRDTGNQPQHF
many	TRBD2	TRBJ2-7	TRBV28	16	TGTGCCAGCAGTTATCCTCTAGCGGGAGGGTCCTACGAGCAGTACTTC	CASSYPLAGGSYEQYF